Below, 14 T cell receptor beta chains from the same sample are listed, as sequenced in a study of cytomegalovirus exposure and HLA in healthy donors. Primers included in the PCR were 60 Vbeta and 13 Jbeta primers. Data came from immunoSEQ multiplex PCR; TCRdb stores just in-frame clones and leaves some out. The sample records some 120,000 clones, about 79% being singletons. Sample: PBMCs. The source is a woman under 30 in good health and CMV-seropositive.

The V and J genes are TRBV4-2 and TRBJ1-1; D is ambiguous. The CDR3 extends over 11 amino acids. Trimming removed 2 bases at V and 10 bases at J, with 8 bases between. Germline V gives CDR1 LGHNA, CDR2 YNFKEQ. As DNA, the CDR3 is TGTGCCAGCAGCCAATCGAGTAGAGCTTTCTTT. This gives the protein CASSQSSRAFF.

The gene calls are TRBV2 and TRBJ2-7; 7 positions match TRBD2. Germline lookup yields CDR1 SNHLY and CDR2 FYNNEI. J gave up 6 bases and V 1 base, and 6 bases lay outside the gene matches. The CDR3 totals 14 residues. CDR3 sequence (DNA): TGTGCCAGCAGTGAAGGGGGGGGTACTTTCGAGCAGTACTTC. Translated: CASSEGGGTFEQYF.

The chain has TRBV27 and TRBJ2-7; 10 nucleotides line up with TRBD2. The V segment lost 6 bases and the J segment 7 bases; nucleotides outside the gene matches: 3. The germline gives CDR1 MNHEY, CDR2 SMNVEV (reference sequence). The CDR3 spans 12 residues. The CDR3, as DNA: TGTGCCAGCAGCGAACTAGCGGGAGAGCAGTACTTC. Translating it yields CASSELAGEQYF.

The chain carries TRBV5-1 and TRBJ2-3; 7 bases are a match to TRBD1. V lost 0 bases, J lost 3 bases, and 7 bases stayed unmatched. Germline V gene sequence: CDR1 SGHRS, CDR2 YFSETQ. The CDR3 has 16 amino acids. CDR3 in DNA: TGCGCCAGCAGCTTGGCAGGTGCCAGGGGGACAGATACGCAGTATTTT. Its translation: CASSLAGARGTDTQYF.

V gene TRBV14 combines with J gene TRBJ1-1, with TRBD1 as a possible D gene (6 bases). The CDR3 runs 13 residues. Looked up from germline, CDR1 is SGHDN and CDR2 is FVKESK. Trimming cost V 8 bases and J 5 bases, with 15 bases left between them. DNA for the CDR3: TGTGCCAGCCGCCCGGGGGGCTATACTGAAGCTTTCTTT. The encoded protein is CASRPGGYTEAFF.

This clone came up once. The chain is built from TRBV2 and TRBJ1-5; perhaps TRBD1 as D (6 bases). The CDR3 extends over 14 amino acids. Germline V gene data show CDR1 as SNHLY and CDR2 as FYNNEI. The V end lost 8 bases, the J end lost 4 bases, and 15 bases lay between the germline ends. Written as DNA, the CDR3 is TGTGCCAGCGGGCGGACAGCGGCGAATCAGCCCCAGCATTTT. Translating gives CASGRTAANQPQHF.

The V gene is TRBV6-5, the J gene TRBJ2-1, with 9 bases that match TRBD1. With V trimmed by 1 base and J by 5 bases, 6 bases remained unmatched. CDR1 is MNHEY, CDR2 SVGAGI, per germline. This CDR3 is built from 16 residues. The CDR3 nucleotides are TGTGCCAGCAGTTACTACCCGGGACAGGGTAACAATGAGCAGTTCTTC. It yields the protein CASSYYPGQGNNEQFF.

Concerning this clone: At one boundary the junction diverges from the germline segment, which might be a read error. V and J are TRBV2 and TRBJ2-7, with TRBD1 matching over 10 bases. The V gene's germline CDR1 is SNHLY and CDR2 FYNNEI. This CDR3 has 14 residues. This chain's CDR3 is CASSESTGGVPLHF. The CDR3 nucleotides read TGTGCCAGCAGTGAATCGACAGGGGGCGTTCCCCTTCACTTC.

Only a few counts were recorded for this clone. The chain recombines TRBV6-1 with TRBJ2-4; 9 positions match TRBD2. CDR1 is MNHNS and CDR2 is SASEGT in the germline V gene. V was clipped by 10 bases and J by 6 bases; unmatched bases: 7. This CDR3 comprises 13 residues. The CDR3 loop is CATERGEINIQYF. Here the CDR3 DNA reads TGTGCCACCGAGCGGGGGGAAATAAACATTCAGTACTTC.

This clone occurred many times. V usage is TRBV21-1 and J usage is TRBJ1-5; the table's D call TRBD1 went unverified against the DNA. TRBV21-1 counts as a pseudogene. The CDR3 covers 18 residues. CDR3 loop: CASSGPGTGIGYNQPQHF. The CDR3 DNA follows: TGTGCCAGCAGCGGGCCCGGGACAGGTATCGGGTACAATCAGCCCCAGCATTTT.

The J gene is TRBJ2-5, the V gene TRBV11-2, with 9 bases fitting TRBD2. This CDR3 is 15 amino acids long. V lost 2 bases, J lost 5 bases, and 6 bases stayed unmatched. Germline V gives CDR1 SGHAT, CDR2 FQNNGV. The CDR3 here is CASSLTAGGGETQYF. In DNA, the CDR3 is TGTGCCAGCAGCTTAACAGCGGGGGGTGGGGAGACCCAGTACTTC.

This chain joins TRBV25-1 and TRBJ2-3; 9 bases line up with TRBD2. CDR1 and CDR2 (germline): MGHDK, SYGVNS. Trimming at V came to 5 bases and at J to 6 bases, leaving 9 bases not matched to a gene. The CDR3 length is 15 residues. The CDR3 region is CASSPQGLAGDTQYF. The CDR3 DNA reads as TGTGCCAGCAGTCCTCAGGGGCTAGCGGGGGATACGCAGTATTTT.

The CDR3 DNA sequence: TGTGCCAGCAGCTTAGAGCCCGTCGGCTATAATTCACCCCTCCACTTT. Its translation is CASSLEPVGYNSPLHF. This chain joins TRBV7-9 and TRBJ1-6; D gene uncertain. This CDR3 comprises 16 residues. With 1 base removed from V and 3 bases from J, the gap between germline ends came to 10 bases. The germline V gene has CDR1 SEHNR and CDR2 FQNEAQ (reference sequence).

The chain employs TRBV30 and TRBJ2-7, with unresolved D. Germline V gene data show CDR1 as GTSNPN and CDR2 as SVGIG (reference sequence). V lost 1 base and J lost 3, with 10 bases in between. The CDR3 covers 13 residues. The CDR3 protein is CAWSAGPFYEQYF. In DNA form, the CDR3 reads TGTGCCTGGAGTGCGGGTCCTTTCTACGAGCAGTACTTC.